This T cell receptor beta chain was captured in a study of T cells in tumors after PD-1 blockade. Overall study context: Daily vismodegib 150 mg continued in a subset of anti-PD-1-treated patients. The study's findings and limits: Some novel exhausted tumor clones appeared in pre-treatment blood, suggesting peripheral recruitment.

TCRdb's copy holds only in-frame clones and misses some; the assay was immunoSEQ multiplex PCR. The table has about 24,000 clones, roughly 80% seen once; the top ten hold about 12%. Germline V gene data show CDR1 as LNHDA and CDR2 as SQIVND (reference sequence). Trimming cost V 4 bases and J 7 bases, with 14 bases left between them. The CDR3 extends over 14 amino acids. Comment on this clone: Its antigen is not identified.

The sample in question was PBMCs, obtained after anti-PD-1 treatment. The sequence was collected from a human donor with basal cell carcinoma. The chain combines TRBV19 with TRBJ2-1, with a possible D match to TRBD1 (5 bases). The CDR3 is CASSRRQPSNEQFF. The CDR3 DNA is TGTGCCAGTAGTAGACGACAGCCGTCGAATGAGCAGTTCTTC.